This is a list of T cell receptor beta chains from one sample in a study of beta chain features in type 1 diabetes. The table came from immunoSEQ multiplex PCR; TCRdb's copy has only in-frame clones and leaves some out. This sample carries tens of thousands of clones, about 70% of them seen once, and the ten largest clones take over 0.95%. Sequencing input: stem cell memory CD4+ T cells from blood. The receptors come from a middle-aged woman with type 1 diabetes. CDR3s leave out the opening cysteine and the closing phenylalanine or tryptophan. Expanded clones get a size class; other rows say once, few or many, or leave the size out.

CDR3 protein | J gene | clone size | V gene
ASSTSGGAGISTDTQY | TRBJ2-3 | few | TRBV7-6
ASSSTGGYGYT | TRBJ1-2 | . | TRBV7-3
ASSKDLQGRQPQH | TRBJ1-5 | . | TRBV21-1
ASSLSRQDQETQY | TRBJ2-5 | . | TRBV27
ASSQEAGGFMTGELF | TRBJ2-2 | . | TRBV4-3
ASSQDWAGGGNTIY | TRBJ1-3 | once | TRBV4-3
ASSQEESGSSTQY | TRBJ2-3 | . | TRBV4-3
ASSIGTPNPLQQY | TRBJ2-7 | . | TRBV7-2
ASSLPTGFVEKLF | TRBJ1-4 | . | TRBV28
ASSNSGRADEQY | TRBJ2-7 | . | TRBV7-2
ASGTGFYGYT | TRBJ1-2 | few | TRBV7-2
ASSQDRSPAGEQY | TRBJ2-7 | . | TRBV4-3
ASSYRDYGYT | TRBJ1-2 | few | TRBV7-8
ASSPKGFGSSYEQY | TRBJ2-7 | . | TRBV18
AWTHGSGEAF | TRBJ1-1 | . | TRBV30
ASSTRQGIHGYT | TRBJ1-2 | . | TRBV19
ASSLRLAGGNNEQF | TRBJ2-1 | . | TRBV16
ASRTSGSSYEQY | TRBJ2-7 | . | TRBV19
ASSFNRGSGELF | TRBJ2-2 | . | TRBV5-1
ASRELSDTEAF | TRBJ1-1 | . | TRBV2
ASSLDFAGEGDTQY | TRBJ2-3 | . | TRBV7-2
ASSRHPGGRGSDTQY | TRBJ2-3 | . | TRBV25-1
SGGQADYGYT | TRBJ1-2 | . | TRBV29-1
ASSHGGRGNYEQY | TRBJ2-7 | . | TRBV7-3
ASSFGPGLAAEQY | TRBJ2-7 | . | TRBV7-2
ASSPASGGAAYNEQF | TRBJ2-1 | . | TRBV28
ASRRDRDEKLF | TRBJ1-4 | . | TRBV19
ASSAGQGVNTEAF | TRBJ1-1 | . | TRBV9
ASSQESVGGANVLT | TRBJ2-6 | . | TRBV4-2
ASSSLAGATGELF | TRBJ2-2 | . | TRBV5-1
ASSSPGETQY | TRBJ2-5 | . | TRBV6-5
ARQDSFSQPQH | TRBJ1-5 | once | TRBV5-1
ASSQEGIATDTQY | TRBJ2-3 | . | TRBV4-2
ASSSFSGNEQF | TRBJ2-1 | . | TRBV5-1
AISESVQETQY | TRBJ2-5 | . | TRBV10-3
SAAFREPQH | TRBJ1-5 | . | TRBV20-1
AVQFSGANVLT | TRBJ2-6 | few | TRBV14